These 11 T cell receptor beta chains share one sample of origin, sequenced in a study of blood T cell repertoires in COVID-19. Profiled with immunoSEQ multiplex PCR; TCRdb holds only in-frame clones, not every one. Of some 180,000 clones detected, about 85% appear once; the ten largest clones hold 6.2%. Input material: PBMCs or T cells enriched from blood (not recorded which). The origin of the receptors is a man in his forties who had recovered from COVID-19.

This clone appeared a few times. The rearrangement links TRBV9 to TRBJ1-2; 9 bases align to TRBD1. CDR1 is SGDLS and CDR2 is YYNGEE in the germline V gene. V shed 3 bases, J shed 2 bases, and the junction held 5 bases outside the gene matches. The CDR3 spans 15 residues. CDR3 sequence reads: CASSAGTGLNYGYTF. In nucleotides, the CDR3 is TGTGCCAGCAGCGCAGGGACAGGGTTGAACTATGGCTACACCTTC.

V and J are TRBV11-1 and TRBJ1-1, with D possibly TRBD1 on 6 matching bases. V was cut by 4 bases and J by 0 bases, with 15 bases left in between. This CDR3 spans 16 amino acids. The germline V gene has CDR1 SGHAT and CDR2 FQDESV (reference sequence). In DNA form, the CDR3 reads TGTGCCAGCAGCTCAAATGACTGGGGGCTGAACACTGAAGCTTTCTTT. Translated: CASSSNDWGLNTEAFF.

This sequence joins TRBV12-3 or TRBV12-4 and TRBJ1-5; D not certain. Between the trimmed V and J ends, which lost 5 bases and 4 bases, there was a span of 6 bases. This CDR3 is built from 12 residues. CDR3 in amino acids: CASSTGNQPQHF. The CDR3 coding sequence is TGTGCCAGCAGTACGGGGAATCAGCCCCAGCATTTT.

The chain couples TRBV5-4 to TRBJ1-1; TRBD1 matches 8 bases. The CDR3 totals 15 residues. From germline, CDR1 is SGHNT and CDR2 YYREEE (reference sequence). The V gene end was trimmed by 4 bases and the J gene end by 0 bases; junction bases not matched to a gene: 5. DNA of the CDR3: TGTGCCAGCAGCCTTAACAGGGGGATGAACACTGAAGCTTTCTTT. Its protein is CASSLNRGMNTEAFF.

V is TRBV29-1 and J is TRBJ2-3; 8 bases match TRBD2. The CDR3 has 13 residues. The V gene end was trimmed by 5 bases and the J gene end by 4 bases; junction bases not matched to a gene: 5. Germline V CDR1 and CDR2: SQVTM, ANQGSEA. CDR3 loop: CSVLGLAADTQYF. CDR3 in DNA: TGCAGCGTTCTTGGACTAGCAGCAGATACGCAGTATTTT.

CDR3 sequence: CASSLSAGGLSYEQYF. DNA of the CDR3: TGTGCCAGCAGCTTGTCGGCGGGGGGATTGTCCTACGAGCAGTACTTC. The chain carries TRBV5-4 and TRBJ2-7, with 8 bases fitting TRBD2. Germline loops: CDR1 SGHNT, CDR2 YYREEE (reference sequence). J lost 1 base, V lost 1 base, and 7 bases had no gene match. The CDR3 has 16 residues.

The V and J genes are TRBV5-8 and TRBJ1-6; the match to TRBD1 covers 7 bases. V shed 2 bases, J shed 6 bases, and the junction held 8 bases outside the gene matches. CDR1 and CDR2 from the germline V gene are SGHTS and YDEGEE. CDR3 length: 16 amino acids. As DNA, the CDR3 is TGTGCCAGCAGCTTTAATTTACAGGGGATTAATTCACCCCTCCACTTT. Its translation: CASSFNLQGINSPLHF.

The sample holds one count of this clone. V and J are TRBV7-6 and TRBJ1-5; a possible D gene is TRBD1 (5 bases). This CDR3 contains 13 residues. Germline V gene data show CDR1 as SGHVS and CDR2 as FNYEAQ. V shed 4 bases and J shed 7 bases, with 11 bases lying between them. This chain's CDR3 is CASSSSPGQPQHF. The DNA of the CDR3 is TGTGCCAGCAGCTCGAGCCCAGGGCAGCCCCAGCATTTT.

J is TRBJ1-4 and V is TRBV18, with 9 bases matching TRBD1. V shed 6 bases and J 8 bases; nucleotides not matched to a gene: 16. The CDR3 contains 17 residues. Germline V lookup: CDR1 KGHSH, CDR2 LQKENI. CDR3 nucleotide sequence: TGTGCCAGCTCCAGAACCTCCGGACAGGGGCCTGGAGAAAAACTGTTTTTT. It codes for CASSRTSGQGPGEKLFF.

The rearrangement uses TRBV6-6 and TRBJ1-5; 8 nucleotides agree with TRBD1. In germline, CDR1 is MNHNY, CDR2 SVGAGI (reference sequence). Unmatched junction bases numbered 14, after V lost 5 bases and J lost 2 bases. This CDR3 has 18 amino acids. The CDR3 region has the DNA TGTGCCAGCAGTGGATCGGACAGGGCGACCTTGGGCAATCAGCCCCAGCATTTT. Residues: CASSGSDRATLGNQPQHF.

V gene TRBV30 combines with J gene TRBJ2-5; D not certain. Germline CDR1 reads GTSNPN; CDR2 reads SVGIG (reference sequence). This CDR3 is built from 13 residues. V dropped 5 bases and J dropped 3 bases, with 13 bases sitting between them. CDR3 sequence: CAWAGDLKETQYF. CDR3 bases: TGTGCCTGGGCAGGCGATCTAAAAGAGACCCAGTACTTC.